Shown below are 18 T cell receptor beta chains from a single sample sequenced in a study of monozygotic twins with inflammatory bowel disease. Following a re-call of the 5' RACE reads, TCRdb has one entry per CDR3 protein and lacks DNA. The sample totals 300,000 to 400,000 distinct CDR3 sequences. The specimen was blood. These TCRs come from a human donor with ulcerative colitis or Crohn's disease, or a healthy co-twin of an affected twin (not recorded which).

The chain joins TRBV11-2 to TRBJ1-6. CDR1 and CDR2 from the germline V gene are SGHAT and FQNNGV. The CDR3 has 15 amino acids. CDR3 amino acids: CASSLVRDYNSPLHF.

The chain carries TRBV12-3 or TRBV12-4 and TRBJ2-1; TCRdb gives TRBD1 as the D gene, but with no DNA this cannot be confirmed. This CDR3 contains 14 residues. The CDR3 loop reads CASSFEGVYNEQFF.

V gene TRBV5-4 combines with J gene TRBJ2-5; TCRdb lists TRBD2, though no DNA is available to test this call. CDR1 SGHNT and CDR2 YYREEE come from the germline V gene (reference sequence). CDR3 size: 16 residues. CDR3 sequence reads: CASSLTSGGRGETQYF.

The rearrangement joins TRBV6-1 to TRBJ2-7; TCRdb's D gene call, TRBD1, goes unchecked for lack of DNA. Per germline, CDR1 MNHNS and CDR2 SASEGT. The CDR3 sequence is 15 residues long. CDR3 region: CASSRRDRGRYEQYF.

This CDR3 is CASSPALTNEKLFF. The chain is built from TRBV4-1 and TRBJ1-4. The CDR3 is made up of 14 amino acids. Germline assignment: CDR1 MGHRA and CDR2 YSYEKL.

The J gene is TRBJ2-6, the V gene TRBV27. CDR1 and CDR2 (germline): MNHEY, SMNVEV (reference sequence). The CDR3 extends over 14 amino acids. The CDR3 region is CASSSYSGANVLTF.

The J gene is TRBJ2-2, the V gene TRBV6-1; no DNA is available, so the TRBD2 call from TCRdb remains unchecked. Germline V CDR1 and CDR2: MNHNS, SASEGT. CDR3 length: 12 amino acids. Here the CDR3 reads CARGTAGGELFF.

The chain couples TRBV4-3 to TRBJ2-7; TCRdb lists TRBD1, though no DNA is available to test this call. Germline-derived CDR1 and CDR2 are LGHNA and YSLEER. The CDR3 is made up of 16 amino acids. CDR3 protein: CASSPRGSSSTTEQYF.

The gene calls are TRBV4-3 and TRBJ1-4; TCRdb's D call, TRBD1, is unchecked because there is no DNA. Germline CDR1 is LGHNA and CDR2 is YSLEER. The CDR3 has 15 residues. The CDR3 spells CASSRNRGNNEKLFF.

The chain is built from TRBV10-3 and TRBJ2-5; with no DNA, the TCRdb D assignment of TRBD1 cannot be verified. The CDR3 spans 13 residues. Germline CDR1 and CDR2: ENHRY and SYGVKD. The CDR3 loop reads CAIRDGGVETQYF.

CDR3: CASSINTGEQYF. The chain joins TRBV11-3 to TRBJ2-7. This CDR3 is built from 12 residues. Germline V gene data show CDR1 as SGHNT and CDR2 as YENEEA.

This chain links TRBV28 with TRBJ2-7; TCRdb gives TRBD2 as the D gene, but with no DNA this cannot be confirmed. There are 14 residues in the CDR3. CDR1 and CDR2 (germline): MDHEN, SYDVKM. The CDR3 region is CASSSGTWGYEQYF.

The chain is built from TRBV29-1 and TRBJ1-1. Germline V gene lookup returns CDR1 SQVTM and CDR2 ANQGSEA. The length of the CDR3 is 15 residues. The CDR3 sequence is CSVGEFGNMNTEAFF.

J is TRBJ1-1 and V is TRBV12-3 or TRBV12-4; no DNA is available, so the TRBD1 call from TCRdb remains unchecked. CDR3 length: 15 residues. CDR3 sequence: CASRTRDRGHTEAFF.

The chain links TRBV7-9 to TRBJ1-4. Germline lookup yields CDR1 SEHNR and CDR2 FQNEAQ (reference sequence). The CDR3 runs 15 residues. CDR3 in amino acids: CASSLDATTNEKLFF.

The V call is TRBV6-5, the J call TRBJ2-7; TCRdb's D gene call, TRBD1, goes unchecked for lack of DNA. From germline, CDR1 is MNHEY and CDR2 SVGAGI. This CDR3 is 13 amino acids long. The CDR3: CASSRDRVAEQYF.

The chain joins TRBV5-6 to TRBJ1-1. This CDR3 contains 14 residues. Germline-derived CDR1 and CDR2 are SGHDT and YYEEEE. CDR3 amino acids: CASLGAMIGSEAFF.

The CDR3 region is CASSTVRTGELFF. V gene TRBV11-3 combines with J gene TRBJ2-2. Germline loops: CDR1 SGHNT, CDR2 YENEEA. The CDR3 extends over 13 amino acids.